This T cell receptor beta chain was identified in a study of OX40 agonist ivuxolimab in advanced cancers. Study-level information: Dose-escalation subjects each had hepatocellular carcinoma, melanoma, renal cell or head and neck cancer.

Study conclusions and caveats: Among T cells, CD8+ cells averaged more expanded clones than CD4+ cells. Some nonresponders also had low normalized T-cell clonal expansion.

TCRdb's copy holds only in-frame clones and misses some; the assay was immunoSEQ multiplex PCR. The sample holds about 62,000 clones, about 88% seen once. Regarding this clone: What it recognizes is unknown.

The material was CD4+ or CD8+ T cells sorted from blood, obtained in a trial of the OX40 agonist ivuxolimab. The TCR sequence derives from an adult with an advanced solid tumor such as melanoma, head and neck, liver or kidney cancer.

The CDR3 loop is CSVEDQHLDRGLHEQYF. The CDR3 nucleotides are TGCAGCGTTGAAGACCAACACCTGGACAGGGGGCTTCACGAGCAGTACTTC. The gene calls are TRBV29-1 and TRBJ2-7; 11 bases match TRBD1. CDR1 is SQVTM and CDR2 is ANQGSEA in the germline V gene. This CDR3 has 17 residues. Losses at the gene ends were 0 bases for V and 5 bases for J; bases not matched to a gene: 12.